This TCR beta chain was recorded in a study of blood T cell repertoires in COVID-19. This table comes from immunoSEQ multiplex PCR, and its TCRdb copy is limited to in-frame clones, with some not included. The sample carries 200,000 to 250,000 clones, 83% recorded once. V was cut by 0 bases and J by 9 bases, with 12 bases left in between. The germline gives CDR1 ENHRY, CDR2 SYGVKD. The CDR3 has 13 amino acids. The origin of this receptor is a woman aged 50 to 60 who had been exposed to COVID-19. The sample consisted of PBMCs or T cells enriched from blood (not recorded which). The V call is TRBV10-3, the J call TRBJ2-7; weak D call: TRBD1 (6 bases). In DNA form, the CDR3 reads TGTGCCATCAGTGAGTCCTCAGGGGCAGTGCAGTACTTC. As protein: CAISESSGAVQYF.